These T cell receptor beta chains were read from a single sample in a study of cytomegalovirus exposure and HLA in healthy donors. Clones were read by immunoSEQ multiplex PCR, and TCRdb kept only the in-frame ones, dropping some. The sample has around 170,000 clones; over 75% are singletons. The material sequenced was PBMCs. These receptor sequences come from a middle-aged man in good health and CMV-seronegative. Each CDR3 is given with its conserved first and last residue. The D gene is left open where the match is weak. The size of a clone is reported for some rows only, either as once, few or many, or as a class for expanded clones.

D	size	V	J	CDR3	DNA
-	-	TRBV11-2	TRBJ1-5	CASSLVNSLSNQPQHF	TGTGCCAGCAGCTTAGTAAACAGCTTAAGCAATCAGCCCCAGCATTTT
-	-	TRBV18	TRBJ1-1	CASSPRQANTEAFF	TGTGCCAGCTCACCACGGCAGGCTAACACTGAAGCTTTCTTT
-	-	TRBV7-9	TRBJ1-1	CASSLGRGGDTEAFF	TGTGCCAGCAGCTTAGGCCGGGGAGGGGACACTGAAGCTTTCTTT
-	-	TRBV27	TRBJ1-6	CASSLSSNSPLHF	TGTGCCAGCAGTTTGTCTTCGAATTCACCCCTCCACTTT
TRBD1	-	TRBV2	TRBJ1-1	CASRGDRLNTEAFF	TGTGCCAGCCGGGGGGACAGGCTTAACACTGAAGCTTTCTTT
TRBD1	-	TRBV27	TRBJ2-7	CASSLGPDRGRSQYF	TGTGCCAGCAGTTTAGGCCCCGACAGGGGACGCTCCCAGTACTTC
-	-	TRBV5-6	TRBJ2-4	CASSRSENIQYF	TGTGCCAGCAGTCGGTCTGAAAACATTCAGTACTTC
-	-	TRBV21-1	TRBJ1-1	CASSKRRVNTEAFF	TGTGCCAGCAGCAAGAGACGGGTGAACACTGAAGCTTTCTTT
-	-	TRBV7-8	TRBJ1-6	CASSSLVGSSPLHF	TGTGCCAGCAGCTCCCTAGTAGGTAGTTCACCCCTCCACTTT
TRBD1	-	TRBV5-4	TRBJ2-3	CASSPGQGTDTQYF	TGTGCCAGCAGCCCTGGACAGGGGACAGATACGCAGTATTTT
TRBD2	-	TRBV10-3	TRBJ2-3	CAISASSGGASDTQYF	TGTGCCATCAGTGCGAGTAGCGGGGGGGCCTCAGATACGCAGTATTTT
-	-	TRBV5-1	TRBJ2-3	CASSQGASTDTQYF	TGCGCCAGCAGCCAAGGGGCTAGCACAGATACGCAGTATTTT
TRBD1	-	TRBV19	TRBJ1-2	CASSMRAPGTVYYTF	TGTGCCAGTAGTATGAGGGCACCAGGGACAGTTTACTACACCTTC
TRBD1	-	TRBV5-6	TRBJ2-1	CASSVRDRGYNEQFF	TGTGCCAGCAGCGTCCGGGACAGGGGGTACAATGAGCAGTTCTTC
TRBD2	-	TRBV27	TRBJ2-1	CASSLLAGVEQFF	TGTGCCAGCAGTTTATTAGCGGGGGTGGAGCAGTTCTTC
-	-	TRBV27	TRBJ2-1	CASSHGDEQFF	TGTGCCAGCAGCCACGGAGATGAGCAGTTCTTC
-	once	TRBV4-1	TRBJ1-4	CASRLRVATNEKLFF	TGCGCCAGCAGGCTCAGGGTGGCAACTAATGAAAAACTGTTTTTT
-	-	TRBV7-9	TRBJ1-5	CASSLTDKSNQPQHF	TGTGCCAGCAGCCTAACCGACAAAAGCAATCAGCCCCAGCATTTT
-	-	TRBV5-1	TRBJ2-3	CASRLREADTQYF	TGCGCCAGCAGGCTCAGGGAAGCCGATACGCAGTATTTT
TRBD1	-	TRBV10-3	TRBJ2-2	CAISGDRVGTGELFF	TGTGCCATCAGTGGGGACAGGGTGGGCACCGGGGAGCTGTTTTTT
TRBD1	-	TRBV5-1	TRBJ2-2	CASSLAQGAGELFF	TGCGCCAGCAGCTTGGCCCAGGGGGCCGGGGAGCTGTTTTTT
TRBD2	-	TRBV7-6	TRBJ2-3	CASSSPSGMTDTQYF	TGTGCCAGCAGCTCCCCAAGCGGGATGACAGATACGCAGTATTTT
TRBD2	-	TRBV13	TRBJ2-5	CASTSGTTGLGQETQYF	TGTGCCAGCACCTCCGGGACTACTGGATTGGGCCAAGAGACCCAGTACTTC
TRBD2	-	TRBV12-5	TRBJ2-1	CASGLVVAGGAYNEQFF	TGTGCTAGTGGTTTGGTGGTCGCGGGGGGGGCCTACAATGAGCAGTTCTTC
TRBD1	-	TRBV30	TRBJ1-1	CAWGRTGAGTEAFF	TGTGCCTGGGGGAGGACAGGGGCTGGCACTGAAGCTTTCTTT
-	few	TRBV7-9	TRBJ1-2	CTSSAYRAGSPGYTF	TGTACCAGCAGCGCTTACAGGGCGGGTTCTCCTGGCTACACCTTC
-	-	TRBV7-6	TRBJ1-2	CAGSLITGYGYTF	TGTGCCGGCAGCTTAATTACGGGGTATGGCTACACCTTC
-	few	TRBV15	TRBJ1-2	CATSRDAPGGANYGYTF	TGTGCCACCAGCAGAGATGCGCCAGGAGGAGCTAACTATGGCTACACCTTC
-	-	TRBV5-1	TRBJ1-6	CASSLAGSSYNSPLHF	TGCGCCAGCAGCTTGGCGGGGAGCTCCTATAATTCACCCCTCCACTTT
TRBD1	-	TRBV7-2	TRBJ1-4	CASSPDRGLEKLFF	TGTGCCAGCAGCCCTGACAGGGGGCTTGAAAAACTGTTTTTT
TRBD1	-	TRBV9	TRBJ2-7	CASSVASRGMPYEQYF	TGTGCCAGCAGCGTAGCTTCCAGGGGGATGCCTTACGAGCAGTACTTC
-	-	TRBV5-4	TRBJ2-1	CASSFGGGWSSYNEQFF	TGTGCCAGCAGCTTTGGTGGTGGGTGGAGCTCCTACAATGAGCAGTTCTTC
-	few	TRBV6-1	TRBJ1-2	CASSELTYGYTF	TGTGCCAGCAGTGAGTTGACTTATGGCTACACCTTC
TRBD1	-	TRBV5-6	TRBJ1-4	CASGLQGGSNEKLFF	TGTGCCAGCGGATTACAGGGGGGATCTAATGAAAAACTGTTTTTT
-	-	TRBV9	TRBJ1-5	CASSRGQFNQPQHF	TGTGCCAGCAGCCGAGGTCAGTTCAATCAGCCCCAGCATTTT
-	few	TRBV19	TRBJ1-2	CASSHQGRYGYTF	TGTGCCAGTAGCCACCAGGGAAGGTATGGCTACACCTTC
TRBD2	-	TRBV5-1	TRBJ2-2	CASSPLERGGLGELFF	TGCGCCAGCAGCCCCCTGGAGCGGGGGGGCCTCGGGGAGCTGTTTTTT
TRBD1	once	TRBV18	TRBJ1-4	CASSPLRQGRLESEKLFF	TGTGCCAGCTCACCACTAAGACAGGGGCGCTTGGAAAGTGAAAAACTGTTTTTT
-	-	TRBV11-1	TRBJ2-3	CASSLSRGSEIADTQYF	TGTGCCAGCAGCTTAAGTAGAGGGAGCGAAATTGCGGATACGCAGTATTTT
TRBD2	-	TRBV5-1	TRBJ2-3	CASSLEAGGITDTQYF	TGCGCCAGCAGCTTGGAAGCGGGGGGAATCACAGATACGCAGTATTTT
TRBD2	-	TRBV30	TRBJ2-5	CAWRTGGETQYF	TGTGCCTGGAGGACGGGGGGGGAGACCCAGTACTTC
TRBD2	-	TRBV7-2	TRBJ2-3	CASSLAPGLAGATDTQYF	TGTGCCAGCAGCTTAGCGCCGGGACTAGCGGGGGCCACAGATACGCAGTATTTT